The following is a T cell receptor (beta chain) sequence with its context. This entry comes from a study of blood T cell repertoires in COVID-19. Whole-study context: Material from acute and convalescent COVID-19 was sourced from the United States, Italy and Spain. PBMCs, B-cell-depleted T cells, or T cells were the source of the cDNA or gDNA that made up the material.

Germline CDR1 reads SGDLS; CDR2 reads YYNGEE. The CDR3 contains 14 residues. V gave up 0 bases and J gave up 5 bases; unmatched junction bases: 0. Authors' data handling: Reference gene primer amplification yielded estimated nucleated cell counts. Profiling relied on immunoSEQ multiplex PCR, and the TCRdb table lists in-frame clones only, not all of them. V and J calls and clone size are as listed in that table; D and trimming were resolved from the DNA. In the table there are some 400,000 clones, about 90% of which are singletons. Seattle's enrolled individuals joined amid active infection and were then monitored longitudinally.

Sequencing was carried out using peripheral blood. The chain recombines TRBV9 with TRBJ1-5; TRBD1 matches 9 bases. This receptor was identified in a woman aged 55-69 years with COVID-19, enrolled during active disease. This CDR3 reads CASSVGTGDQPQHF. The CDR3 DNA is TGTGCCAGCAGCGTAGGGACAGGGGATCAGCCCCAGCATTTT.